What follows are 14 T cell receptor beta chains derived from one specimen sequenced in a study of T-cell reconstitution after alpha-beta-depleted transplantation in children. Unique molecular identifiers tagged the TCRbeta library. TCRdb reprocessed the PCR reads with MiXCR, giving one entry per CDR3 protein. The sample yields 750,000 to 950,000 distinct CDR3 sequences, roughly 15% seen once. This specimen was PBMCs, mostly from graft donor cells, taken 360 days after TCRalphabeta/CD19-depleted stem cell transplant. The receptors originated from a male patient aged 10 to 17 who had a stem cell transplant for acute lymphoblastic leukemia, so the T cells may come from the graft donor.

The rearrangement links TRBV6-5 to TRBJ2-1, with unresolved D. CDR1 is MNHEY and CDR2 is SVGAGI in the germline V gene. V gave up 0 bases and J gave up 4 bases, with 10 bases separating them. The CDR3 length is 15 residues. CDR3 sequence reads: CASSYSTPLYNEQFF. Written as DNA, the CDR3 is TGTGCCAGCAGTTACTCGACTCCACTTTACAATGAGCAGTTCTTC.

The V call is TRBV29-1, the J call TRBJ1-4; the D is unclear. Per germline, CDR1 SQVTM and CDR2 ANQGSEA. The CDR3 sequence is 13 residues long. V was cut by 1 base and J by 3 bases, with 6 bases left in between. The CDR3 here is CSVEAGPNEKLFF. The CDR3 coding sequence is TGCAGCGTTGAAGCCGGGCCTAATGAAAAACTGTTTTTT.

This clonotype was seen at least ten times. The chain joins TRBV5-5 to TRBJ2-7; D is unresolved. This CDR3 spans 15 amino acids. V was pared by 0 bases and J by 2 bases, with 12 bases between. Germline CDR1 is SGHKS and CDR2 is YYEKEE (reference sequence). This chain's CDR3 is CASSLAGTTAYEQYF. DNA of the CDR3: TGTGCCAGCAGCTTGGCCGGAACTACCGCCTACGAGCAGTACTTC.

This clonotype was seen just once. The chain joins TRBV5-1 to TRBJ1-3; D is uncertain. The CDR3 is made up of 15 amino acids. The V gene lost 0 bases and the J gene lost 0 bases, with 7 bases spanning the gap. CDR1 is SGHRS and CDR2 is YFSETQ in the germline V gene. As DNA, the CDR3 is TGCGCCAGCAGCTTGGACGGGGTCTCTGGAAACACCATATATTTT. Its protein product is CASSLDGVSGNTIYF.

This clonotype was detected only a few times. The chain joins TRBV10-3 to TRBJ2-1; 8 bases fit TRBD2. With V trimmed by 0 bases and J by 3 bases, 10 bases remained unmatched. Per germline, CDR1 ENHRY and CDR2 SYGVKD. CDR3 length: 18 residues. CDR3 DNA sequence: TGTGCCATCAGTGAGTCTTCCGGAGCGGGAGTTGGCTACAATGAGCAGTTCTTC. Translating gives CAISESSGAGVGYNEQFF.

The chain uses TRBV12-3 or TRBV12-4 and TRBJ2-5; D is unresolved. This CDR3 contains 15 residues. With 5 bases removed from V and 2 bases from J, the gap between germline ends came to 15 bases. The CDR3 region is CASSHRSRKQETQYF. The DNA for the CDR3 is TGTGCCAGCAGTCATCGGTCACGGAAGCAAGAGACCCAGTACTTC.

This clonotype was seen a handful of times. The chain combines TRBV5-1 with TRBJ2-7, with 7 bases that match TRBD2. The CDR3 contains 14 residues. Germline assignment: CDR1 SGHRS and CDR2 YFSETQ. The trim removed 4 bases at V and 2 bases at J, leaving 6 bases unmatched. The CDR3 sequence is CASSIASGAYEQYF. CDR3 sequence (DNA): TGCGCCAGCAGCATAGCTAGCGGAGCCTACGAGCAGTACTTC.

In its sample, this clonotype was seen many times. CDR3 sequence (DNA): TGTGCCAGCAGTGAATTTTGGGCGGGGACGTCCTACAATGAGCAGTTCTTC. This encodes CASSEFWAGTSYNEQFF. V and J are TRBV25-1 and TRBJ2-1, with D possibly TRBD2 on 6 matching bases. This CDR3 is 17 amino acids long. The germline gives CDR1 MGHDK, CDR2 SYGVNS. Trimming took 1 base from V and 1 from J, leaving 14 bases between them.

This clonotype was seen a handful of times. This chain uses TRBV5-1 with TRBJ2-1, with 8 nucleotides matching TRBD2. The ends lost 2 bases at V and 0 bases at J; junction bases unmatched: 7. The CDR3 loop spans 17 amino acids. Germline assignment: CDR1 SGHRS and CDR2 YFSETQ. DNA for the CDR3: TGCGCCAGCAGCTTCTCTCCTAGCGGGCTCTCCTACAATGAGCAGTTCTTC. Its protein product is CASSFSPSGLSYNEQFF.

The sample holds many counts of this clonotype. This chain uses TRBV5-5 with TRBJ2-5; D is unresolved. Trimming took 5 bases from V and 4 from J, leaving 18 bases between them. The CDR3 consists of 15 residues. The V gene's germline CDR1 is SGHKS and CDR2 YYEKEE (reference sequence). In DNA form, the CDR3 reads TGTGCCAGCAGTTCCCTCCGAGTTGGCGGAGAGACCCAGTACTTC. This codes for CASSSLRVGGETQYF.

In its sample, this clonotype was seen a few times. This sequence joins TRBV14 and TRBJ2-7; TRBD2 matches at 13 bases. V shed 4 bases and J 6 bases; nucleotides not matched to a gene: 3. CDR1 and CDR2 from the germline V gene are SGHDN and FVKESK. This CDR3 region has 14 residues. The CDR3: CASSPGLAGSEQYF. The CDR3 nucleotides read TGTGCCAGCAGCCCGGGACTAGCGGGATCCGAGCAGTACTTC.

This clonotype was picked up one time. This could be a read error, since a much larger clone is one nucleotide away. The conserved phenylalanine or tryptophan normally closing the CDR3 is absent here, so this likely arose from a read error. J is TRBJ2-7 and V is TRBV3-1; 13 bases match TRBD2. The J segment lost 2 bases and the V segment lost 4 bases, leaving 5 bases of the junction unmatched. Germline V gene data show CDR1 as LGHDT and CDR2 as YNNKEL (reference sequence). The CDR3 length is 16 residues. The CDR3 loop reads CASSLSGLAGTYEQYY. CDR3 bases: TGTGCCAGCAGCCTTTCGGGACTAGCGGGGACCTACGAGCAGTACTAC.

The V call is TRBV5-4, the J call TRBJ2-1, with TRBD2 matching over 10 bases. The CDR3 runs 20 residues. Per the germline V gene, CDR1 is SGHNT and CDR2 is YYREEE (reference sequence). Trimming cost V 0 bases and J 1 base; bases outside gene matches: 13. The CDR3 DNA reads TGTGCCAGCAGCTTGGAGTACCTAGCGGGAGCCCCTCCTTCCTACAATGAGCAGTTCTTC. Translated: CASSLEYLAGAPPSYNEQFF.

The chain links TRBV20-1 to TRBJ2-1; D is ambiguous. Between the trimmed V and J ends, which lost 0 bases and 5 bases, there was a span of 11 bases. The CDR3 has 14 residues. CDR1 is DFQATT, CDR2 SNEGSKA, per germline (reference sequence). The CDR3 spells CSARDPTVNNEQFF. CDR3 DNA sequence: TGCAGTGCTAGAGATCCGACGGTTAACAATGAGCAGTTCTTC.